This T cell receptor (beta chain) was obtained from a study of a mutant IDH1 vaccine in newly diagnosed glioma. Study background: Vaccination began 4-6 weeks post radiotherapy alone, or with temozolomide cycles. A roughly 62% male, 37.5% female split and a mean age of about 40 years characterized treated patients. Receipt of radiotherapy, temozolomide, or both preceded the study, and most received both.

With regard to this clone: Its target is unknown.

Assay: immunoSEQ multiplex PCR; the TCRdb copy retains only in-frame clones and omits some. The top ten hold 4.5% to 5.5% of the sample, which has about 120,000 clones, around 77% seen once. The CDR3 has 15 amino acids. The V and J ends lost 2 bases and 2 bases, in that order; junction bases with no gene match: 3. Per the germline V gene, CDR1 is SGHDN and CDR2 is FVKESK. Time point denoted: week 11, during vaccination. In every dose of vaccine, 300 ug of mutant IDH1 20-mer peptide was given alongside topical imiquimod. Sequenced material: PBMCs, taken from a glioma patient whose treatment included an IDH1 peptide vaccine. This chain joins TRBV14 and TRBJ1-3; 7 bases align to TRBD1. This clonotype was obtained from a man aged 35 to 55 with glioma. The CDR3 bases are TGTGCCAGCAGCCAACAGACAGGGCCTGGAAACACCATATATTTT. It specifies CASSQQTGPGNTIYF.